This T cell receptor beta chain was identified in a study of blood T cell repertoires in COVID-19. Across the whole study: Acute-phase and convalescent COVID-19 samples originated in the United States, Italy and Spain. From T cells, B-cell-depleted T cells, or PBMCs came the material, which was cDNA or gDNA.

From germline, CDR1 is KGHSH and CDR2 LQKENI. The CDR3 consists of 14 residues. Trimming took 6 bases from V and 1 from J; bases not matched to a gene: 4. As concerns this clone: Other nucleotide sequences from this sample produce the same CDR3.

Method: immunoSEQ multiplex PCR; TCRdb's copy keeps in-frame clones and lacks some. This table has some 330,000 clones, 88% appearing once. This sequence joins TRBV18 and TRBJ2-7, with TRBD1 matching over 9 bases. The source of this sequence is a young man who had recovered from COVID-19. Sequencing input: PBMCs or T cells enriched from blood (not recorded which). The CDR3 here is CASSPGQGSYEQYF. Here the CDR3 DNA reads TGTGCCAGCTCTCCGGGACAGGGATCCTACGAGCAGTACTTC.